Shown below are 13 T cell receptor beta chains from a single sample sequenced in a study of T cell responses to AZD1222 COVID-19 vaccine. Here immunoSEQ multiplex PCR was the method, and the copy in TCRdb shows in-frame clones only, minus some. Here the sample spans approximately 70,000 clones, about 91% being singletons. The source was peripheral blood, collected 28 days after the second dose of the MenACWY control vaccine. The receptor source for this set is an adult who received the MenACWY meningococcal vaccine as a control.

This clone was recorded a few times. This rearrangement joins TRBV19 to TRBJ2-1; D is perhaps TRBD2 (5 bases). V was clipped by 0 bases and J by 5 bases, with 8 bases between them. CDR1 and CDR2 (germline): LNHDA, SQIVND (reference sequence). This CDR3 is 14 amino acids long. The DNA for the CDR3 is TGTGCCAGTAGTATAGACAGCGGCCACAATGAGCAGTTCTTC. It yields the protein CASSIDSGHNEQFF.

The chain joins TRBV2 to TRBJ2-2, with a weak D call TRBD2 (6 bases). Trimming removed 1 base from V and 0 bases from J, with 18 bases in between. From germline, CDR1 is SNHLY and CDR2 FYNNEI. The CDR3 covers 19 residues. The CDR3 is CASSEEGALAPANTGELFF. The CDR3 region has the DNA TGTGCCAGCAGTGAAGAAGGCGCTCTAGCGCCTGCGAACACCGGGGAGCTGTTTTTT.

V usage is TRBV5-6 and J usage is TRBJ2-3, with 7 bases identical to TRBD2. Trimming removed 0 bases from V and 7 bases from J; junction bases left unmatched: 5. From germline, CDR1 is SGHDT and CDR2 YYEEEE. The CDR3 consists of 14 residues. For the CDR3, the DNA is TGTGCCAGCAGCTTGGGGCGACTAGCTTATACGCAGTATTTT. It translates to CASSLGRLAYTQYF.

This sequence joins TRBV28 and TRBJ1-2, with 7 bases lining up with TRBD1. This CDR3 has 20 amino acids. Germline V lookup: CDR1 MDHEN, CDR2 SYDVKM. V shed 4 bases and J 0 bases; nucleotides not matched to a gene: 20. Here the CDR3 DNA reads TGTGCCAGCAGTTCCCCCCTACAATGGGACAGTACCCCAGCTAACTATGGCTACACCTTC. The encoded protein is CASSSPLQWDSTPANYGYTF.

This clone appeared once. J is TRBJ1-5 and V is TRBV7-2; the match to TRBD1 covers 8 bases. V dropped 5 bases and J dropped 4; count of bases not matched to a gene: 7. Germline loops: CDR1 SGHTA, CDR2 FQGNSA. The CDR3 length is 15 residues. The chain's CDR3 is CASSPQGAQNQPQHF. The CDR3 DNA sequence: TGTGCCAGCAGCCCTCAGGGGGCTCAAAATCAGCCCCAGCATTTT.

This clone turned up a few times. The chain is built from TRBV15 and TRBJ1-1; 9 nucleotides line up with TRBD1. Germline V lookup: CDR1 LNHNV, CDR2 YYDKDF (reference sequence). The V and J ends lost 1 base and 2 bases, in that order; junction bases with no gene match: 2. This CDR3 has 15 residues. The CDR3 DNA follows: TGTGCCACCAGCAGAGGGGGACAGGGCAACACTGAAGCTTTCTTT. This translates into CATSRGGQGNTEAFF.

The CDR3 bases are TGTGCCAGCAGTACCCTTAATGGGGGTGGCTACACCTTC. As protein: CASSTLNGGGYTF. The chain carries TRBV6-5 and TRBJ1-2; a weak D match, TRBD1 (5 bases). V was cut by 5 bases and J by 7 bases, with 14 bases left in between. Germline V gives CDR1 MNHEY, CDR2 SVGAGI. The CDR3 spans 13 residues.

The CDR3 nucleotides are TGCGCCAGCAGCTCCAGACAGGGAAGTTTCACCGGGGAGCTGTTTTTT. Protein: CASSSRQGSFTGELFF. The chain uses TRBV5-1 and TRBJ2-2, with 7 bases matching TRBD1. Germline V gene lookup returns CDR1 SGHRS and CDR2 YFSETQ. The CDR3 loop spans 16 amino acids. J gave up 4 bases and V 3 bases, and 9 bases lay outside the gene matches.

The genes are TRBV2 and TRBJ2-7, with D possibly called TRBD1 or TRBD2 (5 bases each). V dropped 6 bases and J dropped 2 bases, with 14 bases sitting between them. The CDR3 runs 14 residues. Looked up from germline, CDR1 is SNHLY and CDR2 is FYNNEI. CDR3 coding DNA: TGTGCCAGCAGGGGGGTAAGAGGGACCTACGAGCAGTACTTC. Translating gives CASRGVRGTYEQYF.

The genes are TRBV10-3 and TRBJ2-3; 9 nucleotides align to TRBD2. The germline gives CDR1 ENHRY, CDR2 SYGVKD. J gave up 0 bases and V 8 bases, and 9 bases lay outside the gene matches. The CDR3 has 16 residues. The CDR3 bases are TGTGCCATCCGGGGCGGGGGGGGCCCTAGCACAGATACGCAGTATTTT. Translating it yields CAIRGGGGPSTDTQYF.

Only a few counts were recorded for this clone. The chain links TRBV28 to TRBJ1-5; D is perhaps TRBD1 (5 bases). The CDR3 contains 14 residues. The germline V gene has CDR1 MDHEN and CDR2 SYDVKM. V was trimmed by 7 bases and J by 5 bases, leaving 15 bases between them. The CDR3 loop reads CASTRGDGYQPQHF. The CDR3 DNA reads TGTGCCAGCACCCGGGGGGACGGTTATCAGCCCCAGCATTTT.

The rearrangement links TRBV2 to TRBJ2-1, with TRBD2 matching over 7 bases. Trimming at V came to 7 bases and at J to 12 bases, leaving 6 bases not matched to a gene. Germline CDR1 and CDR2: SNHLY and FYNNEI. The CDR3 contains 11 residues. The CDR3: CASMGGSGQFF. The CDR3 region has the DNA TGTGCCAGCATGGGAGGGAGTGGGCAGTTCTTC.

This clone was counted a single time. The J gene is TRBJ2-7, the V gene TRBV5-1, with D unresolved. This CDR3 is built from 14 residues. Germline-derived CDR1 and CDR2 are SGHRS and YFSETQ. The V gene lost 0 bases and the J gene lost 3 bases, with 10 bases spanning the gap. For the CDR3, the DNA is TGCGCCAGCAGCTTGGGTGTCACCTACTACGAGCAGTACTTC. Translating gives CASSLGVTYYEQYF.